One and the same sample provided the 21 T cell receptor beta chains below, sequenced in a study of blood T cell repertoires in COVID-19. Profiled with immunoSEQ multiplex PCR; TCRdb holds only in-frame clones, not every one. The sample consists of roughly 200,000 clones, 88% of them appearing once. The specimen sequenced was PBMCs or T cells enriched from blood (not recorded which). The origin of the receptors is a woman aged 25 to 39 who had recovered from COVID-19.

The chain is built from TRBV5-1 and TRBJ2-2, with a tentative D call TRBD1 (5 bases). CDR3 length: 12 amino acids. CDR1 SGHRS and CDR2 YFSETQ come from the germline V gene. V lost 2 bases, J lost 7 bases, and 6 bases lay in between. This chain's CDR3 is CASSLQDGELFF. For the CDR3, the DNA is TGCGCCAGCAGCTTACAGGACGGGGAGCTGTTTTTT.

This clone is a singleton in its sample. The V call is TRBV6-2 or TRBV6-3, the J call TRBJ2-1, with 16 bases identical to TRBD2. The CDR3 sequence is 20 residues long. The germline V gene encodes CDR1 MNHEY and CDR2 SVGEGT. V lost 3 bases, J lost 9 bases, and 17 bases stayed unmatched. CDR3 DNA: TGTGCCAGCAGTTATCCGGGACTAGCGGGGGGGGTCCCAATGGTGGGTGAGCAGTTCTTC. Its translation: CASSYPGLAGGVPMVGEQFF.

The chain combines TRBV7-9 with TRBJ1-2; possibly TRBD1 for D (5 bases). The CDR3 is 12 residues long. The V end was cut by 3 bases, the J end by 12 bases, with 14 bases between. Germline CDR1 SEHNR, CDR2 FQNEAQ (reference sequence). As DNA, the CDR3 is TGTGCCAGCAGCTTTCATGGGCGGGACCACACCTTC. Translated, it gives CASSFHGRDHTF.

Concerning this clone: Other DNA sequences within the sample encode an identical CDR3. V and J are TRBV5-4 and TRBJ2-7; 9 nucleotides match TRBD1. Germline V gene sequence: CDR1 SGHNT, CDR2 YYREEE (reference sequence). The CDR3 has 14 amino acids. With V trimmed by 3 bases and J by 3 bases, 4 bases remained unmatched. The CDR3 spells CASSSLGQGYEQYF. The CDR3 bases are TGTGCCAGCAGCTCCCTGGGACAGGGCTACGAGCAGTACTTC.

This clone has only one observation. The chain joins TRBV7-6 to TRBJ1-5; perhaps TRBD1 as D (5 bases). CDR1 and CDR2 (germline): SGHVS, FNYEAQ. V dropped 3 bases and J dropped 0 bases, with 9 bases sitting between them. This CDR3 has 15 residues. CDR3 sequence: CASSLGGYSNQPQHF. Here the CDR3 DNA reads TGTGCCAGCAGCTTGGGGGGATATAGCAATCAGCCCCAGCATTTT. The variable domain in full, completed from reference TRBV7-6 and TRBJ1-5, reads GAGVSQSPRYKVTKRGQDVALRCDPISGHVSLYWYRQALGQGPEFLTYFNYEAQQDKSGLPNDRFSAERPEGSISTLTIQRTEQRDSAMYRCASSLGGYSNQPQHFGDGTRLSIL.

The chain recombines TRBV7-2 with TRBJ2-3; 11 bases map to TRBD2. The CDR3 loop spans 17 amino acids. J was trimmed by 2 bases and V by 1 base; bases with no gene match: 5. Per germline, CDR1 SGHTA and CDR2 FQGNSA. The CDR3 loop is CASSLVGSGGATDTQYF. Here the CDR3 DNA reads TGTGCCAGCAGCTTAGTGGGTAGCGGGGGGGCCACAGATACGCAGTATTTT.

CDR3 residues: CASSSGTSYGYTF. The CDR3 nucleotides read TGTGCCAGCAGCTCCGGGACATCCTATGGCTACACCTTC. The chain carries TRBV9 and TRBJ1-2; TRBD1 might be the D (6 bases). The CDR3 totals 13 residues. The ends were cut back, 4 bases at V and 4 bases at J, with 11 bases in the middle. Germline lookup yields CDR1 SGDLS and CDR2 YYNGEE.

This chain connects TRBV7-2 to TRBJ1-5; 9 bases match TRBD1. Germline CDR1 SGHTA, CDR2 FQGNSA. The CDR3 has 18 amino acids. Germline trimming cut 3 bases from V and 0 bases from J; bases unmatched to any gene: 9. CDR3 bases: TGTGCCAGCAGCTTGGGACAGGGAAGCCTATATAGCAATCAGCCCCAGCATTTT. It encodes CASSLGQGSLYSNQPQHF.

The V call is TRBV5-1, the J call TRBJ2-3; the D is unclear. V lost 0 bases, J lost 5 bases, and 10 bases lay in between. In germline, CDR1 is SGHRS, CDR2 YFSETQ. This CDR3 contains 14 residues. CDR3 nucleotide sequence: TGCGCCAGCAGCTTGGGTGGGTGGAGAGATACGCAGTATTTT. It encodes CASSLGGWRDTQYF.

This clone was picked up a small number of times. The V gene is TRBV5-1, the J gene TRBJ2-2; D unclear. Germline assignment: CDR1 SGHRS and CDR2 YFSETQ. The germline V and J ends were trimmed by 1 base and 6 bases, with 7 bases remaining between them. The CDR3 sequence is 13 residues long. The CDR3 DNA reads as TGCGCCAGCAGCTTGCCGGCGGCCGGGGAGCTGTTTTTT. It codes for CASSLPAAGELFF.

This clone has just one count. The gene calls are TRBV6-2 or TRBV6-3 and TRBJ2-7; D gene uncertain. The CDR3 sequence is 13 residues long. CDR1 is MNHEY and CDR2 is SVGEGT in the germline V gene. Trimming stripped 7 bases from V and 0 bases from J, with 10 bases between. CDR3 DNA sequence: TGTGCCAGCACCCCGATCGGCTCCTACGAGCAGTACTTC. Protein product: CASTPIGSYEQYF.

The V and J genes are TRBV9 and TRBJ2-3; tentative D call: TRBD2 (5 bases). V gave up 2 bases and J gave up 6 bases, with 7 bases separating them. This CDR3 has 12 residues. Germline V gene lookup returns CDR1 SGDLS and CDR2 YYNGEE. This CDR3 reads CASSVPGDTQYF. In DNA, the CDR3 is TGTGCCAGCAGCGTGCCGGGGGATACGCAGTATTTT.

V gene TRBV5-1 combines with J gene TRBJ2-1; D may be TRBD2 (5 bases). V dropped 4 bases and J dropped 0 bases, with 20 bases sitting between them. The CDR3 covers 18 residues. The germline V gene has CDR1 SGHRS and CDR2 YFSETQ. CDR3 bases: TGCGCCAGCAGCGGGCTGCGGGTGGTCCTTCGCTCCTACAATGAGCAGTTCTTC. Translation: CASSGLRVVLRSYNEQFF.

The V gene is TRBV9, the J gene TRBJ2-2, with D uncertain. The V gene's germline CDR1 is SGDLS and CDR2 YYNGEE. Deletions cut 3 bases from V and 6 bases from J, with 3 bases between. The CDR3 loop spans 11 amino acids. The CDR3 here is CASSAAGELFF. The CDR3 region has the DNA TGTGCCAGCAGCGCAGCCGGGGAGCTGTTTTTT.

V usage is TRBV5-4 and J usage is TRBJ1-6; D gene uncertain. The V gene lost 6 bases and the J gene lost 0 bases, with 19 bases spanning the gap. Germline-derived CDR1 and CDR2 are SGHNT and YYREEE (reference sequence). The CDR3 sequence is 18 residues long. CDR3 DNA: TGTGCCAGCACCACCGCCGGAGGGAGGGCCTCCTATAATTCACCCCTCCACTTT. Its protein product is CASTTAGGRASYNSPLHF.

The V call is TRBV7-9, the J call TRBJ1-1; D is possibly TRBD1 (5 bases). Trimming pared 2 bases from V and 4 bases from J, leaving 11 bases between. Germline lookup yields CDR1 SEHNR and CDR2 FQNEAQ (reference sequence). CDR3 length: 14 residues. The CDR3 nucleotides are TGTGCCAGCAGCTTAAGTGCGGGGGGCACTGAAGCTTTCTTT. Translation gives CASSLSAGGTEAFF.

The chain links TRBV5-1 to TRBJ1-6, with TRBD1 matching over 7 bases. Germline CDR1 SGHRS, CDR2 YFSETQ. Unmatched junction bases numbered 4, after V lost 4 bases and J lost 6 bases. The CDR3 runs to 14 residues. The chain's CDR3 is CASSPGTANSPLHF. CDR3 bases: TGCGCCAGCAGCCCAGGGACAGCTAATTCACCCCTCCACTTT.

The J gene is TRBJ2-1, the V gene TRBV9, with 7 bases lining up with TRBD1. Trimming at V came to 0 bases and at J to 6 bases, leaving 6 bases not matched to a gene. The CDR3 extends over 15 amino acids. Per germline, CDR1 SGDLS and CDR2 YYNGEE. Here the CDR3 reads CASSVAATGFNEQFF. For the CDR3, the DNA is TGTGCCAGCAGCGTAGCCGCGACAGGGTTCAATGAGCAGTTCTTC.

This clone was recorded only once. The rearrangement uses TRBV7-9 and TRBJ1-3, with TRBD1 matching 7 bases. J lost 3 bases, V lost 5 bases, and 4 bases had no gene match. Per germline, CDR1 SEHNR and CDR2 FQNEAQ (reference sequence). The CDR3 totals 14 residues. CDR3 in DNA: TGTGCCAGCAGCCCGACAGGGAGTGGAAACACCATATATTTT. Translating gives CASSPTGSGNTIYF.

CDR3 in DNA: TGCGCCAGCAGGAAGGACAGGATGGATGAAGCTTTCTTT. Its translation: CASRKDRMDEAFF. The rearrangement joins TRBV5-1 to TRBJ1-1; the match to TRBD1 covers 7 bases. The CDR3 consists of 13 residues. Germline V gene sequence: CDR1 SGHRS, CDR2 YFSETQ. Germline trimming cut 5 bases from V and 7 bases from J; bases unmatched to any gene: 8.

The chain carries TRBV2 and TRBJ1-6; 7 bases are a match to TRBD1. The CDR3 is 14 amino acids. Germline loops: CDR1 SNHLY, CDR2 FYNNEI. V dropped 3 bases and J dropped 10; count of bases not matched to a gene: 6. As DNA, the CDR3 is TGTGCCAGCAGTGAGAACAGGGGTGGCTCACCCCTCCACTTT. The encoded protein is CASSENRGGSPLHF.